Described below is a single TCR beta chain sequence and its context. The antigen remains undetermined. Trimming took 1 base from V and 2 from J, leaving 10 bases between them. Per the germline V gene, CDR1 is SGHRS and CDR2 is YFSETQ. CDR3 length: 15 amino acids. Treatment indicated: 15 to 20 received Ad26.COV2.S at low or high dose, single or two shots; 5 received placebo; per-sample allocation not given. The samples were gathered on day 63 after the first injection of vaccine or placebo. A Boston donor was an adult aged 18-55 years. An Ad26 vector expressing Wuhan-strain SARS-CoV-2 spike served as the vaccine. The assay was immunoSEQ multiplex PCR, and TCRdb's table has in-frame clones only and misses some. The data show 400,000 to 500,000 clones, approximately 89% seen once. The data originate from a study of Ad26.COV2.S vaccination and SARS-CoV-2 variants. General observations from the study: Breadth, reportedly substantial, characterized the spike-specific CD8+ and CD4+ T cell responses after vaccination.

This sequence was found in a person between 18 and 65 years old who received the Ad26.COV2.S COVID-19 vaccine or a placebo. The rearrangement joins TRBV5-1 to TRBJ1-3; D is unresolved. Specimen: peripheral blood, collected in a trial of Ad26.COV2.S vaccine versus placebo. The CDR3 coding sequence is TGCGCCAGCAGCTTGTTTGGGGATACTGGAAACACCATATATTTT. Its translation: CASSLFGDTGNTIYF.